This section outlines one T cell receptor beta chain sequence together with its context. The CDR3 is 14 amino acids. With 1 base removed from V and 2 bases from J, the gap between germline ends came to 8 bases. From germline, CDR1 is LGHDT and CDR2 YNNKEL (reference sequence). The data were obtained in a study of blood T cell repertoires in COVID-19. Study overall: Spain, Italy and the United States supplied samples that represented acute and convalescent COVID-19. The cDNA or gDNA used as material had been derived from T cells, B-cell-depleted T cells, or PBMCs.

Recruited during active infection, patients (from Seattle) were subsequently followed longitudinally. In the authors' workflow: Reference gene primers were amplified, and this amplification served to estimate nucleated cell counts. Clones were sequenced by immunoSEQ multiplex PCR, and TCRdb holds only the in-frame ones, with some missing. V and J calls and clone size follow that table, whereas D and trimming were derived from the DNA. This table holds about 210,000 clones, 85% found once. The chain employs TRBV3-1 (or the pseudogene TRBV3-2) and TRBJ2-5; no clear D. Material: peripheral blood. This clonotype was sampled from a man aged 50 to 60 with COVID-19, enrolled during active disease. CDR3 sequence (DNA): TGTGCCAGCAGCCAAGTTGCGGATCAAGAGACCCAGTACTTC. This gives the protein CASSQVADQETQYF.